These 25 T cell receptor beta chains came from one sample sequenced in a study of CD8 T cells in ankylosing spondylitis. From the 5' RACE reads, TCRdb called clonotypes with MiXCR, one entry per CDR3 protein. The sample yields 17,000 or so distinct CDR3 sequences, 8.2% seen once. The material sequenced was blood. The receptor source for this set is a male donor with ankylosing spondylitis or in good health (not recorded which).

This clonotype has more than one count but fewer than ten. V is TRBV5-6 and J is TRBJ2-1, with a weak D call TRBD2 (5 bases). From germline, CDR1 is SGHDT and CDR2 YYEEEE. The CDR3 runs 14 residues. Trimming cost V 1 base and J 7 bases, with 12 bases left between them. This CDR3 reads CASSLITGWNEQFF. The CDR3 DNA sequence: TGTGCCAGCAGCTTGATAACGGGGTGGAATGAGCAGTTCTTC.

This clonotype was detected ten times or more. The chain recombines TRBV6-5 with TRBJ2-3; 15 bases match TRBD2. This CDR3 spans 15 amino acids. The germline CDR1 and CDR2 sequences are MNHEY and SVGAGI. V lost 6 bases, J lost 6 bases, and 4 bases stayed unmatched. CDR3 in DNA: TGTGCCAGCAGACTCGGGACTAGCGGGGGGGATACGCAGTATTTT. This codes for CASRLGTSGGDTQYF.

This clonotype was seen only a few times. V usage is TRBV7-2 and J usage is TRBJ2-3; 8 positions match TRBD2. Unmatched junction bases numbered 10, after V lost 4 bases and J lost 1 base. The CDR3 has 17 residues. Germline values: CDR1 SGHTA, CDR2 FQGNSA. The CDR3 DNA reads as TGTGCCAGCAGCTCTACTAGCGGCCCCTGGGGCACAGATACGCAGTATTTT. Amino acids: CASSSTSGPWGTDTQYF.

Comments on this clonotype: Being one base from a much bigger clone, this may be a read error. The CDR3 DNA follows: TGCGCCAGCAGTGATGCCGGGGAGGCTATCGATGAGCAGTTCTTC. Its protein is CASSDAGEAIDEQFF. The chain combines TRBV5-1 with TRBJ2-1; TRBD2 is a possible D gene (6 bases). The CDR3 loop spans 15 amino acids. Germline V gene sequence: CDR1 SGHRS, CDR2 YFSETQ. V lost 5 bases, J lost 8 bases, and 20 bases lay in between.

The gene calls are TRBV20-1 and TRBJ1-1; weak D call: TRBD1 (5 bases). The germline V gene has CDR1 DFQATT and CDR2 SNEGSKA (reference sequence). CDR3 length: 16 amino acids. The ends were cut back, 3 bases at V and 0 bases at J, with 17 bases in the middle. This CDR3 is CSARRQGVGMNTEAFF. The CDR3 DNA follows: TGCAGTGCTAGGCGGCAAGGGGTGGGAATGAACACTGAAGCTTTCTTT.

This clonotype was picked up many times. The V gene is TRBV28, the J gene TRBJ2-1; TRBD1 aligns across 7 bases. The germline V gene has CDR1 MDHEN and CDR2 SYDVKM. With V trimmed by 5 bases and J by 0 bases, 4 bases remained unmatched. The CDR3 contains 15 residues. CDR3 region: CASSGDRSSYNEQFF. The DNA of the CDR3 is TGTGCCAGCAGTGGGGACAGAAGCTCCTACAATGAGCAGTTCTTC.

Only a few counts were recorded for this clonotype. Written as DNA, the CDR3 is TGCAGTGCTAGAGCCCAGGGAGAAAGAGCCAAAAACATTCAGTACTTC. Its translation: CSARAQGERAKNIQYF. The V and J genes are TRBV20-1 and TRBJ2-4, with D possibly being TRBD1 or TRBD2 (5 bases each). Trimming left V 1 base short and J 0 bases short, with 13 bases between. From germline, CDR1 is DFQATT and CDR2 SNEGSKA (reference sequence). The CDR3 length is 16 residues.

The V gene is TRBV6-2 or TRBV6-3, the J gene TRBJ1-5; 8 bases line up with TRBD1. V was clipped by 6 bases and J by 1 base; unmatched bases: 5. The CDR3 is 15 residues long. Germline loops: CDR1 MNHEY, CDR2 SVGEGT. This chain's CDR3 is CASSPGQGSNQPQHF. The CDR3 coding sequence is TGTGCCAGCAGCCCTGGACAGGGAAGCAATCAGCCCCAGCATTTT.

This clonotype was detected many times. The J gene is TRBJ1-5, the V gene TRBV20-1, with D possibly matching TRBD1 (6 bases). The V gene lost 6 bases and the J gene lost 4 bases, with 16 bases spanning the gap. CDR1 DFQATT and CDR2 SNEGSKA come from the germline V gene (reference sequence). The CDR3 extends over 14 amino acids. The CDR3 here is CSALSGQGNQPQHF. CDR3 DNA: TGCAGTGCCTTGTCCGGGCAGGGGAATCAGCCCCAGCATTTT.

This clonotype appeared many times. J is TRBJ2-5 and V is TRBV5-1, with D uncertain. The CDR3 extends over 16 amino acids. From germline, CDR1 is SGHRS and CDR2 YFSETQ. Trimming left V 0 bases short and J 1 base short, with 13 bases between. The DNA for the CDR3 is TGCGCCAGCAGCTTGGCCGATACGGCCTTCCAAGAGACCCAGTACTTC. Translation gives CASSLADTAFQETQYF.

This clonotype was seen at least ten times. The CDR3 coding sequence is TGTGCCAGCAAGAAATCCGTCGGGGGCTACACCTTC. It is translated as CASKKSVGGYTF. The J gene is TRBJ1-2, the V gene TRBV28; D gene unclear. CDR3 length: 12 amino acids. Germline loops: CDR1 MDHEN, CDR2 SYDVKM. V was pared by 7 bases and J by 8 bases, with 14 bases between.

This clonotype appeared many times. The J gene is TRBJ2-2, the V gene TRBV2; possibly TRBD2 for D (6 bases). With 7 bases removed from V and 3 bases from J, the gap between germline ends came to 9 bases. The germline V gene has CDR1 SNHLY and CDR2 FYNNEI. This CDR3 has 13 amino acids. This chain's CDR3 is CASNLADTGELFF. The CDR3 DNA reads TGTGCCAGCAACTTAGCGGACACCGGGGAGCTGTTTTTT.

The sample holds a few counts of this clonotype. DNA of the CDR3: TGTGCCAGCACTACCTGGGTATACGGCTACACCTTC. It is translated as CASTTWVYGYTF. The chain is built from TRBV28 and TRBJ1-2; D not certain. There are 12 residues in the CDR3. V was pared by 7 bases and J by 8 bases, with 14 bases between. Germline-derived CDR1 and CDR2 are MDHEN and SYDVKM.

This clonotype showed up many times. J is TRBJ2-7 and V is TRBV5-1, with 8 bases that match TRBD2. The CDR3 has 13 amino acids. Germline CDR1 SGHRS, CDR2 YFSETQ. With 4 bases clipped from V and 6 bases from J, the junction kept 6 bases outside the gene matches. The CDR3 nucleotides read TGCGCCAGCAGCCCCGGGACTAGTCTCGAGCAGTACTTC. This sequence encodes CASSPGTSLEQYF.

For the CDR3, the DNA is TGTGCCAGCAGCCTAGGGACTAGTAATGAGCAGTTCTTC. Its translation is CASSLGTSNEQFF. This chain connects TRBV3-1 to TRBJ2-1, with 8 nucleotides matching TRBD2. After removal of 4 bases from V and 7 bases from J, the junction contained 3 bases not matched to a gene. This CDR3 region has 13 residues. Looked up from germline, CDR1 is LGHDT and CDR2 is YNNKEL (reference sequence).

The table lists this clonotype with many counts. A junction boundary mismatches the germline segment, possibly from a read error. The V gene is TRBV12-3 or TRBV12-4, the J gene TRBJ2-5; a possible D gene is TRBD1 (5 bases). The CDR3 runs to 15 residues. Here the CDR3 reads CASSLSHSKTEAQYF. CDR3 DNA sequence: TGTGCCAGCAGTTTGTCGCACAGCAAGACAGAGGCCCAGTACTTC.

This sequence joins TRBV7-9 and TRBJ1-4; D is unclear. V lost 2 bases, J lost 3 bases, and 10 bases lay in between. The length of the CDR3 is 15 residues. Germline V gene sequence: CDR1 SEHNR, CDR2 FQNEAQ (reference sequence). The CDR3 here is CASSLSGRSNEKLFF. The CDR3 region has the DNA TGTGCCAGCAGCTTATCGGGAAGGTCTAATGAAAAACTGTTTTTT.

This clonotype was observed at least ten times. This chain links TRBV28 with TRBJ1-3; D gene uncertain. CDR3 length equals 14 residues. The germline CDR1 and CDR2 sequences are MDHEN and SYDVKM. Trimming left V 4 bases short and J 3 bases short, with 10 bases between. The CDR3 protein is CASSSPIGGNTIYF. DNA for the CDR3: TGTGCCAGCAGTTCCCCGATCGGTGGAAACACCATATATTTT.

This clonotype was counted at least ten times. The J gene is TRBJ2-3, the V gene TRBV15; 7 nucleotides align to TRBD2. The CDR3 has 14 residues. After removal of 9 bases from V and 5 bases from J, the junction contained 11 bases not matched to a gene. The germline V gene has CDR1 LNHNV and CDR2 YYDKDF (reference sequence). The CDR3 reads CATGGSSLVDTQYF. The CDR3 coding sequence is TGTGCCACGGGGGGGTCTTCTCTAGTAGATACGCAGTATTTT.

This clonotype was picked up many times. The chain has TRBV7-2 and TRBJ1-6, with TRBD1 matching 8 bases. There are 15 residues in the CDR3. Germline values: CDR1 SGHTA, CDR2 FQGNSA. The J segment lost 6 bases and the V segment lost 4 bases, leaving 5 bases of the junction unmatched. CDR3 DNA sequence: TGTGCCAGCAGCTCACAGGGGGGGAGTAATTCACCCCTCCACTTT. Translated, it gives CASSSQGGSNSPLHF. The variable domain in full, completed from reference TRBV7-2 and TRBJ1-6, reads GAGVSQSPSNKVTEKGKDVELRCDPISGHTALYWYRQSLGQGLEFLIYFQGNSAPDKSGLPSDRFSAERTGGSVSTLTIQRTQQEDSAVYLCASSSQGGSNSPLHFGNGTRLTVT.

This clonotype was recorded many times. The chain has TRBV12-3 or TRBV12-4 and TRBJ2-2; no firm D call. The CDR3 runs to 15 residues. V lost 4 bases, J lost 2 bases, and 11 bases lay in between. CDR3 bases: TGTGCCAGCAGTTGGAGACGGGTAAACACCGGGGAGCTGTTTTTT. This gives the protein CASSWRRVNTGELFF.

This clonotype was observed a few times. The chain couples TRBV27 to TRBJ2-7; possibly TRBD1 or TRBD2 for D (5 bases each). This CDR3 region has 15 residues. The germline V gene encodes CDR1 MNHEY and CDR2 SMNVEV (reference sequence). Trimming pared 4 bases from V and 0 bases from J, leaving 13 bases between. Here the CDR3 DNA reads TGTGCCAGCAGTTATGAAGAGGGGAGCTCCTACGAGCAGTACTTC. Translation gives CASSYEEGSSYEQYF.

This clonotype was counted only a few times. The chain is built from TRBV5-1 and TRBJ2-1; D possibly corresponds to TRBD2 (6 bases). Between the trimmed V and J ends, which lost 1 base and 0 bases, there was a span of 8 bases. This CDR3 comprises 15 residues. Germline V gives CDR1 SGHRS, CDR2 YFSETQ. CDR3: CASSLPAGSYNEQFF. CDR3 nucleotides: TGCGCCAGCAGCTTGCCAGCGGGCTCCTACAATGAGCAGTTCTTC.

This clonotype was seen ten or more times. This chain connects TRBV20-1 to TRBJ2-1, with TRBD2 matching 11 bases. Germline CDR1 is DFQATT and CDR2 is SNEGSKA (reference sequence). Trimming removed 4 bases from V and 5 bases from J; junction bases left unmatched: 4. The CDR3 runs to 14 residues. CDR3 bases: TGCAGTGCTACCGGGACTAGCGGAAACAATGAGCAGTTCTTC. Protein product: CSATGTSGNNEQFF.

This clonotype was detected many times. CDR3 DNA sequence: TGCAGTGCCCAGGGTGGTCCCTACAATGAGCAGTTCTTC. Its protein product is CSAQGGPYNEQFF. This sequence joins TRBV20-1 and TRBJ2-1; a possible D gene is TRBD1 (5 bases). Per germline, CDR1 DFQATT and CDR2 SNEGSKA (reference sequence). V lost 6 bases and J lost 2, with 11 bases in between. This CDR3 region has 13 residues.